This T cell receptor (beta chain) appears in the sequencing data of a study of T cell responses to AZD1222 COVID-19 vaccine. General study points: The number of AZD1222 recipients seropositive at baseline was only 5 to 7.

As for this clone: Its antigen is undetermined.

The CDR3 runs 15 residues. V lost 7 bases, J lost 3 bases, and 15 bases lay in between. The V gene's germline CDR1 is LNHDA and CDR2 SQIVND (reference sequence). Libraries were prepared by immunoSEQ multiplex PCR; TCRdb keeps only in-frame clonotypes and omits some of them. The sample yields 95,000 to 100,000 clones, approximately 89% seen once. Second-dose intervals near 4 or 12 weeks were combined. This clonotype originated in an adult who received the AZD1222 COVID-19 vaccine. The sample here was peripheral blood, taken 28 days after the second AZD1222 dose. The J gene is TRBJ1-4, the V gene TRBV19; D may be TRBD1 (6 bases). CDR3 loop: CASTNPRGANEKLFF. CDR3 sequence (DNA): TGTGCCAGTACCAACCCTAGGGGGGCTAATGAAAAACTGTTTTTT.